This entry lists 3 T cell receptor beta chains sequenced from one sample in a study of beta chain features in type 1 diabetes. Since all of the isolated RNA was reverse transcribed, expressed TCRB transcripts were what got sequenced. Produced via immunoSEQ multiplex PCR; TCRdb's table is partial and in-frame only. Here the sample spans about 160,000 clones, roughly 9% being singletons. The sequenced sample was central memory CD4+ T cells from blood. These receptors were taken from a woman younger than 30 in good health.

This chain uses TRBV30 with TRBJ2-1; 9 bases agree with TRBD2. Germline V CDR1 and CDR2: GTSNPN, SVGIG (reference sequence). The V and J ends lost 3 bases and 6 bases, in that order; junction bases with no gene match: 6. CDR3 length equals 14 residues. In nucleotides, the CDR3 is TGTGCCTGGAGACGTAGCGGGAGCCCCAATGAGCAGTTCTTC. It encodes CAWRRSGSPNEQFF.

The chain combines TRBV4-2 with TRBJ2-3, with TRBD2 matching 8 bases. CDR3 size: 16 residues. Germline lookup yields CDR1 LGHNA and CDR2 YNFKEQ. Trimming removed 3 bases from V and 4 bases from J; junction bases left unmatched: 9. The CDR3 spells CASSQQQRGFADTQYF. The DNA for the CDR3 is TGTGCCAGCAGCCAGCAACAGCGGGGGTTCGCAGATACGCAGTATTTT.

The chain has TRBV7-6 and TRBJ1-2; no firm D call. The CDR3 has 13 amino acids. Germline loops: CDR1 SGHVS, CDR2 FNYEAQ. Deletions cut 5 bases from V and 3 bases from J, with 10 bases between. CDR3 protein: CASSPVGHYGYTF. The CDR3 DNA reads TGTGCCAGCAGCCCAGTTGGGCACTATGGCTACACCTTC.